This TCR beta chain is drawn from a study of naive and memory T cell subsets. Points from the study as a whole: Both skin biopsy types reportedly yielded TCRs, tuberculin sites far more. The RNA method is potentially sensitive to activation and differentiation changes.

Amplification of ligated cDNA took four PCR rounds with SP2 and nested alpha and beta constant primers. For blood and skin samples, reverse transcription used TCR alpha and beta constant primers. TCRdb independently ran MiXCR on the UMI-ligation and nested PCR reads; one entry per CDR3 protein. The sample shows tens of thousands of distinct CDR3 sequences, under 8.5% of them seen only once. The treatment denotes: skin biopsy from PPD injection site in Mantoux-positive individual. A UMI-containing oligonucleotide was joined by 3' ligation to the TCR cDNA template. A word on this clonotype: Its antigen is not identified.

The material was skin, obtained from a tuberculin skin test site. The receptor's source is an adult in good health.

CDR3 nucleotides: TGTGCCAGCAGCAGTTCCACCATCCGGGCTAGCTCACCCCTCCACTTT. This codes for CASSSSTIRASSPLHF. J is TRBJ1-6 and V is TRBV6-6; D unclear. Germline CDR1 and CDR2: MNHNY and SVGAGI (reference sequence). Trimming took 6 bases from V and 10 from J, leaving 22 bases between them. This CDR3 comprises 16 residues.